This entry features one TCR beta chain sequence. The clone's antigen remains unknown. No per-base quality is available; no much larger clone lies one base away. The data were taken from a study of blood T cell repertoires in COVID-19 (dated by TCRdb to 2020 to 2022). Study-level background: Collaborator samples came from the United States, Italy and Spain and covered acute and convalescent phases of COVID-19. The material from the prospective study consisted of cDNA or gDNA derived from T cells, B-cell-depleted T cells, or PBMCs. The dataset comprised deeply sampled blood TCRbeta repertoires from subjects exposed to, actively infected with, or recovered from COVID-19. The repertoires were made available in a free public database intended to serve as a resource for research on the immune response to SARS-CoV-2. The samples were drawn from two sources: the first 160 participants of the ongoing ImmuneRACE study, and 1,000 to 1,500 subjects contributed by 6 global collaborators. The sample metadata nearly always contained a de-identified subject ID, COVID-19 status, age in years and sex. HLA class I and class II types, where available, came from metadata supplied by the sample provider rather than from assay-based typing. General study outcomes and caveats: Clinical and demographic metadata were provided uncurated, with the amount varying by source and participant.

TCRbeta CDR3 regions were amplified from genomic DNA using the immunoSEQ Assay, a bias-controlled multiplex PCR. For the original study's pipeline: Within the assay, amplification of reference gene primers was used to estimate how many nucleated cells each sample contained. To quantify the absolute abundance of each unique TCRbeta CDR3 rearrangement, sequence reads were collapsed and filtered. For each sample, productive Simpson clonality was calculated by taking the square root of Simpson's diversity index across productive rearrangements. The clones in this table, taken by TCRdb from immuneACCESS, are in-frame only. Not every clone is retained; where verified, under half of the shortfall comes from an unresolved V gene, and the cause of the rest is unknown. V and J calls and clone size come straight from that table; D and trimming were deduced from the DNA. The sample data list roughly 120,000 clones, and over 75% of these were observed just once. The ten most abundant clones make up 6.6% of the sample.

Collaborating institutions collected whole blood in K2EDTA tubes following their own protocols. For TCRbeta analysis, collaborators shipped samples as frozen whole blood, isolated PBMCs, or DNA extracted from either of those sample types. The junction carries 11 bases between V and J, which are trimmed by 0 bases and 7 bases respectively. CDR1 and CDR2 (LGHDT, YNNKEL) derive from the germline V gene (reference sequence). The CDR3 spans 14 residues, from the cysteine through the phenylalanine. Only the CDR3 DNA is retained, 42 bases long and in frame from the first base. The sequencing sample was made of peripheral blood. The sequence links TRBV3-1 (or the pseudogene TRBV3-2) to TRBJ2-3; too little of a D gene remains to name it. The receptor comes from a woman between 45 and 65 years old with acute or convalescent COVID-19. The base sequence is TGTGCCAGCAGCCAAGATTGGCAATTCAATACGCAGTATTTT. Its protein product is CASSQDWQFNTQYF.